This TCR beta chain was found in a study of blood T cell repertoires in COVID-19. The trim removed 6 bases at V and 10 bases at J, leaving 9 bases unmatched. This CDR3 comprises 15 residues. CDR1 and CDR2 from the germline V gene are SGHDT and YYEEEE. Profiling relied on immunoSEQ multiplex PCR, and the TCRdb table lists in-frame clones only, not all of them. The table has about 54,000 clones, roughly nine tenths seen once. The sample was peripheral blood. The clonotype originates from a middle-aged woman with active COVID-19. The chain links TRBV5-6 to TRBJ1-6; 11 bases fit TRBD1. This CDR3 reads CASKRTGGAYSPLHF. In DNA, the CDR3 is TGTGCCAGCAAGCGGACAGGGGGCGCGTACTCACCCCTCCACTTT.